These 25 T cell receptor beta chains were all obtained from the same sample, sequenced in a study of blood T cell repertoires in COVID-19. Clones were sequenced by immunoSEQ multiplex PCR, and TCRdb holds only the in-frame ones, with some missing. The table includes 130,000 to 150,000 clones, more than 80% detected once. Material for sequencing was peripheral blood. The origin of the receptors is a man aged 18 to 30 with COVID-19, enrolled during active disease.

This clone was observed a single time. The gene calls are TRBV7-8 and TRBJ2-1, with D possibly TRBD2 on 5 matching bases. CDR3 length: 14 amino acids. Trimming shortened V by 3 bases and J by 7 bases, and 13 bases separated the two germline ends. Germline V CDR1 and CDR2: SGHVS, FQNEAQ. The CDR3 is CASSFSERVNEQFF. CDR3 in DNA: TGTGCCAGCAGCTTCTCCGAGAGGGTTAATGAGCAGTTCTTC.

The V gene is TRBV14, the J gene TRBJ2-1; D not certain. V gave up 4 bases and J gave up 5 bases, with 9 bases separating them. Germline-derived CDR1 and CDR2 are SGHDN and FVKESK. The CDR3 is made up of 13 amino acids. The CDR3 is CASSRTINNEQFF. CDR3 DNA: TGTGCCAGCAGCCGCACTATAAACAATGAGCAGTTCTTC.

V gene TRBV28 combines with J gene TRBJ2-5; a possible D gene is TRBD1 (6 bases). CDR3 length: 15 amino acids. Germline V lookup: CDR1 MDHEN, CDR2 SYDVKM. Trimming cost V 5 bases and J 2 bases, with 15 bases left between them. CDR3 sequence (DNA): TGTGCCAGCAGTCCACCAGGGGCGCGGCAAGAGACCCAGTACTTC. Translation gives CASSPPGARQETQYF.

V is TRBV19 and J is TRBJ1-5, with D possibly being TRBD1 (6 bases). Germline V gives CDR1 LNHDA, CDR2 SQIVND (reference sequence). The V gene lost 3 bases and the J gene lost 1 base, with 13 bases spanning the gap. CDR3 length: 16 amino acids. The CDR3 reads CASSIFAGVSNQPQHF. The CDR3 DNA reads as TGTGCCAGTAGTATCTTTGCAGGGGTAAGCAATCAGCCCCAGCATTTT.

The V call is TRBV9, the J call TRBJ2-1; TRBD2 matches 7 bases. Looked up from germline, CDR1 is SGDLS and CDR2 is YYNGEE. Trimming cost V 3 bases and J 8 bases; bases outside gene matches: 5. The length of the CDR3 is 13 residues. Written as DNA, the CDR3 is TGTGCCAGCAGCGCCGGGACTATCGATGAGCAGTTCTTC. Amino acids: CASSAGTIDEQFF.

This sequence joins TRBV4-2 and TRBJ2-5; 10 nucleotides agree with TRBD1. With 3 bases clipped from V and 5 bases from J, the junction kept 3 bases outside the gene matches. Germline assignment: CDR1 LGHNA and CDR2 YNFKEQ. The CDR3 spans 14 residues. CDR3 in amino acids: CASSQTGGRETQYF. In DNA form, the CDR3 reads TGTGCCAGCAGCCAGACAGGGGGCCGGGAGACCCAGTACTTC.

V is TRBV7-2 and J is TRBJ1-6; maybe TRBD1 (5 bases). Trimming removed 4 bases from V and 5 bases from J, with 15 bases in between. The CDR3 consists of 16 residues. Germline values: CDR1 SGHTA, CDR2 FQGNSA. CDR3: CASSWAGGENNSPLHF. The DNA for the CDR3 is TGTGCCAGCAGCTGGGCCGGGGGGGAAAATAATTCACCCCTCCACTTT.

The chain carries TRBV4-1 and TRBJ2-3; D is possibly TRBD2 (5 bases). The CDR3 contains 17 residues. V lost 1 base to trimming and J lost 0 bases, with 14 bases between them. The germline V gene encodes CDR1 MGHRA and CDR2 YSYEKL. This chain's CDR3 is CASSQVALAPSTDTQYF. CDR3 coding DNA: TGCGCCAGCAGCCAAGTGGCGCTAGCCCCTAGCACAGATACGCAGTATTTT.

J is TRBJ1-1 and V is TRBV19; perhaps TRBD1 as D (6 bases). Germline V gene lookup returns CDR1 LNHDA and CDR2 SQIVND (reference sequence). V dropped 3 bases and J dropped 1 base, with 12 bases sitting between them. This CDR3 comprises 15 residues. Here the CDR3 reads CASSISGVPNTEAFF. CDR3 sequence (DNA): TGTGCCAGTAGTATCTCAGGGGTTCCGAACACTGAAGCTTTCTTT.

This sequence joins TRBV5-4 and TRBJ2-2, with TRBD2 as a possible D gene (6 bases). Between the trimmed V and J ends, which lost 0 bases and 5 bases, there was a span of 11 bases. Germline values: CDR1 SGHNT, CDR2 YYREEE (reference sequence). The CDR3 totals 15 residues. Written as DNA, the CDR3 is TGTGCCAGCAGCTTGGACGGGAGAACGACCGGGGAGCTGTTTTTT. This sequence encodes CASSLDGRTTGELFF.

V and J are TRBV7-6 and TRBJ1-4; possibly TRBD1 for D (6 bases). Trimming removed 4 bases at V and 6 bases at J, with 9 bases between. The CDR3 contains 13 residues. The germline gives CDR1 SGHVS, CDR2 FNYEAQ. CDR3 amino acids: CASSSRQDEKLFF. Written as DNA, the CDR3 is TGTGCCAGCAGCTCGAGACAGGATGAAAAACTGTTTTTT.

The chain links TRBV5-6 to TRBJ2-7; D perhaps matches TRBD1 (6 bases). Trimming took off 0 bases at V and 13 bases at J, with 14 bases between the two ends. CDR3 length: 12 amino acids. Germline-derived CDR1 and CDR2 are SGHDT and YYEEEE. CDR3 in amino acids: CASSLGGRPYYF. CDR3 nucleotides: TGTGCCAGCAGCTTGGGGGGGCGACCTTATTACTTC.

The CDR3 DNA follows: TGTGCCAGCAGCGCAAGCCGGACAGGGGGCTGGAACACTGAAGCTTTCTTT. Residues: CASSASRTGGWNTEAFF. V and J are TRBV9 and TRBJ1-1; 11 nucleotides align to TRBD1. The trim removed 3 bases at V and 1 base at J, leaving 8 bases unmatched. Germline CDR1 is SGDLS and CDR2 is YYNGEE. This CDR3 has 17 amino acids.

The V and J genes are TRBV11-3 and TRBJ2-1, with 10 bases lining up with TRBD2. CDR1 is SGHNT, CDR2 YENEEA, per germline. The V segment lost 5 bases and the J segment 8 bases; nucleotides outside the gene matches: 9. CDR3 size: 15 residues. The CDR3 loop reads CASSLIAGGGYEQFF. CDR3 nucleotides: TGTGCCAGCAGCCTAATAGCGGGAGGTGGCTATGAGCAGTTCTTC. Combining the CDR3 with reference TRBV11-3 and TRBJ2-1 gives the whole variable domain EAGVVQSPRYKIIEKKQPVAFWCNPISGHNTLYWYLQNLGQGPELLIRYENEEAVDDSQLPKDRFSAERLKGVDSTLKIQPAELGDSAVYLCASSLIAGGGYEQFFGPGTRLTVL.

The chain recombines TRBV28 with TRBJ2-4; D is unclear. Germline assignment: CDR1 MDHEN and CDR2 SYDVKM. The CDR3 is 17 amino acids. Trimming took off 3 bases at V and 2 bases at J, with 17 bases between the two ends. This CDR3 is CASSLGQAPSPKNIQYF. The CDR3, as DNA: TGTGCCAGCAGTTTGGGTCAGGCCCCGTCTCCCAAAAACATTCAGTACTTC.

J is TRBJ1-5 and V is TRBV28; D is perhaps TRBD1 (5 bases). This CDR3 contains 18 residues. Per the germline V gene, CDR1 is MDHEN and CDR2 is SYDVKM. The ends were cut back, 4 bases at V and 0 bases at J, with 19 bases in the middle. The chain's CDR3 is CASSSLRQGDLSNQPQHF. The CDR3 DNA is TGTGCCAGCAGTTCCCTGAGGCAGGGCGATCTTAGCAATCAGCCCCAGCATTTT.

The rearrangement joins TRBV28 to TRBJ2-1, with a possible D match to TRBD2 (5 bases). The V end lost 2 bases, the J end lost 10 bases, and 9 bases lay between the germline ends. The CDR3 runs 12 residues. From germline, CDR1 is MDHEN and CDR2 SYDVKM. CDR3 in amino acids: CASSLRGYEQFF. The CDR3, as DNA: TGTGCCAGCAGTTTAAGAGGGTACGAGCAGTTCTTC.

CDR3 residues: CASSYQAGTLINEQFF. CDR3 coding DNA: TGTGCCAGCAGCTACCAAGCGGGAACCCTCATCAATGAGCAGTTCTTC. V usage is TRBV7-2 and J usage is TRBJ2-1; TRBD2 agrees at 7 bases. The CDR3 covers 16 residues. The J segment lost 6 bases and the V segment lost 4 bases, leaving 12 bases of the junction unmatched. Per the germline V gene, CDR1 is SGHTA and CDR2 is FQGNSA.

The chain uses TRBV3-1 (or the pseudogene TRBV3-2) and TRBJ2-3, with 8 bases aligning to TRBD2. Germline V lookup: CDR1 LGHDT, CDR2 YNNKEL (reference sequence). This CDR3 has 15 amino acids. The V and J ends lost 4 bases and 0 bases, in that order; junction bases with no gene match: 3. CDR3 sequence reads: CASSLPSGSTDTQYF. CDR3 coding DNA: TGTGCCAGCAGCCTTCCTAGCGGGAGCACAGATACGCAGTATTTT.

This rearrangement joins TRBV6-1 to TRBJ2-5; perhaps TRBD2 as D (6 bases). Between the trimmed V and J ends, which lost 3 bases and 4 bases, there was a span of 15 bases. This CDR3 has 15 residues. Looked up from germline, CDR1 is MNHNS and CDR2 is SASEGT. CDR3 nucleotide sequence: TGTGCCAGCAGTGACGACACCGGGACTTTAGAGACCCAGTACTTC. This codes for CASSDDTGTLETQYF.

CDR3 sequence: CASSLDRATEAFF. CDR3 coding DNA: TGTGCCAGCAGCCTCGACAGGGCCACTGAAGCTTTCTTT. This chain connects TRBV11-2 to TRBJ1-1, with TRBD1 matching 7 bases. The CDR3 length is 13 residues. Losses at the gene ends were 5 bases for V and 4 bases for J; bases not matched to a gene: 4. Germline loops: CDR1 SGHAT, CDR2 FQNNGV.

V usage is TRBV4-3 and J usage is TRBJ2-1; TRBD1 matches 8 bases. CDR1 and CDR2 (germline): LGHNA, YSLEER. The CDR3 is 18 amino acids. V lost 4 bases, J lost 2 bases, and 13 bases stayed unmatched. The CDR3 nucleotides are TGCGCCAGCAGCCCAATAACAGGGGGAGAAGATCCCTACAATGAGCAGTTCTTC. It specifies CASSPITGGEDPYNEQFF.

This rearrangement joins TRBV6-5 to TRBJ2-7; 13 bases align to TRBD2. The CDR3 has 14 residues. Germline V gene lookup returns CDR1 MNHEY and CDR2 SVGAGI. The J segment lost 6 bases and the V segment lost 4 bases, leaving 3 bases of the junction unmatched. In DNA form, the CDR3 reads TGTGCCAGCAGTTGGACTAGCGGGAGTGGCGAGCAGTACTTC. It translates to CASSWTSGSGEQYF.

This clone is a singleton in its sample. The V gene is TRBV14, the J gene TRBJ2-7, with D perhaps TRBD1 (6 bases). Germline CDR1 SGHDN, CDR2 FVKESK. The ends were cut back, 3 bases at V and 3 bases at J, with 6 bases in the middle. CDR3 length: 12 amino acids. This chain's CDR3 is CASSQTGYEQYF. The CDR3 region has the DNA TGTGCCAGCAGCCAGACAGGCTACGAGCAGTACTTC. The full variable domain, rest sourced from reference TRBV14 and TRBJ2-7, is EAGVTQFPSHSVIEKGQTVTLRCDPISGHDNLYWYRRVMGKEIKFLLHFVKESKQDESGMPNNRFLAERTGGTYSTLKVQPAELEDSGVYFCASSQTGYEQYFGPGTRLTVT.

The CDR3 DNA sequence: TGCGCCAGCAGCTTTGGGGGCAGCAGCTCCTACGAGCAGTACTTC. Protein sequence: CASSFGGSSSYEQYF. V usage is TRBV5-1 and J usage is TRBJ2-7, with D possibly matching TRBD1 (6 bases). The CDR3 is made up of 15 amino acids. V dropped 2 bases and J dropped 0 bases, with 12 bases sitting between them. In germline, CDR1 is SGHRS, CDR2 YFSETQ.